This record covers a single T cell receptor (beta chain). What it binds is unknown. The data originate from a study of blood T cells in healthy people across ages. Healthy Caucasians from Russia aged roughly 6 to 90 served as donors. Roughly 10 milliliters of peripheral blood were drawn from each donor. Together with a sample-barcoded 5' primer, a J-beta primer mix was included in a second PCR lasting roughly 6 to 12 cycles. A single record per CDR3 protein comes from TCRdb applying MiXCR to the 5' RACE reads. The data hold about 970,000 distinct CDR3 sequences, with roughly 50% observed a single time. Points from the study as a whole: As age increased, TCR beta diversity per million T cells fell in a roughly linear fashion.

The sequence was collected from a woman aged 55-70 years in good health. The specimen was blood.

The CDR3 nucleotides are TGTGCCAGCAGCTCTCGAGGGGACAGGGTGGATGAGCAGTTCTTC. Encoded protein: CASSSRGDRVDEQFF. The chain joins TRBV7-2 to TRBJ2-1, with 9 bases that match TRBD1. CDR3 length equals 15 residues. Germline-derived CDR1 and CDR2 are SGHTA and FQGNSA. Germline trimming cut 4 bases from V and 8 bases from J; bases unmatched to any gene: 9.